The rows below give T cell receptor beta chains drawn from one sample of a study of blood T cell repertoires in COVID-19. Only in-frame clones appear in the TCRdb table, and some are missing; sequencing was by immunoSEQ multiplex PCR. The sample lists roughly 200,000 clones, 75% to 90% occurring once. The specimen was PBMCs or T cells enriched from blood (not recorded which). These receptors came from a middle-aged man who had recovered from COVID-19. CDR3s include the opening cysteine and the closing phenylalanine or tryptophan. D genes are given only for firm matches. Clone size appears in some rows only: once, few, many, or a class for an expanded clone.

>TRBJ2-3|TRBV5-5|few|TRBD2
TGTGCCAGCAGGCTAATGCCAGCGGGGGGGGAAGATACGCAGTATTTT
CASRLMPAGGEDTQYF
>TRBJ2-7|TRBV10-3|NA|TRBD1
TGTGCCTTATCCAGAGGACAGGTGGACGAGCAGTACTTC
CALSRGQVDEQYF
>TRBJ1-2|TRBV28|NA|NA
TGTGCCAGCAACGACCCTTTCAAGAGGTATGGCTACACCTTC
CASNDPFKRYGYTF
>TRBJ1-4|TRBV23-1|NA|NA
TGCGCCAGCAGTCAATTATCCAGGTCGATGGCTAATGAAAAACTGTTTTTT
CASSQLSRSMANEKLFF
>TRBJ1-1|TRBV7-2|NA|TRBD1
TGTGCCAGCAGCTTAAACAGGGGGTCGACTGAAGCTTTCTTT
CASSLNRGSTEAFF
>TRBJ2-7|TRBV19|NA|TRBD2
TGTGCCAGTAGTAGCGGACTAGCGGGCCTCTACGAGCAGTACTTC
CASSSGLAGLYEQYF
>TRBJ1-2|TRBV2|NA|NA
TGTGCCAGCAGTGAAGCGGGTACGGGAGGCTACACCTTC
CASSEAGTGGYTF
>TRBJ1-6|TRBV7-9|few|TRBD1
TGTGCCAGCAGCTTATTGGGACAGGACAAATCACCCCTCCACTTT
CASSLLGQDKSPLHF
>TRBJ2-7|TRBV2|NA|TRBD2
TGTGCCAGCAGTGAGGAAGGCGGGAGGGCCTATTACGAGCAGTACTTC
CASSEEGGRAYYEQYF
>TRBJ2-1|TRBV7-6|once|TRBD2
TGTGCCAGCAGCGTCCTAGCGGGAGTTGTAATCGGTGAGCAGTTCTTC
CASSVLAGVVIGEQFF
>TRBJ1-1|TRBV9|NA|NA
TGTGCCAGCAGCGTAGACACGAACACTGAAGCTTTCTTT
CASSVDTNTEAFF
>TRBJ1-1|TRBV5-1|NA|NA
TGCGCCAGCAGCTTGGATGCAGTCACCAACACTGAAGCTTTCTTT
CASSLDAVTNTEAFF
>TRBJ2-3|TRBV9|NA|NA
TGTGCCAGCAGCGTAGATGGAGGGAGTGGGGAAACAGATACGCAGTATTTT
CASSVDGGSGETDTQYF
>TRBJ2-7|TRBV7-3|NA|NA
TGTGCCAGCAGCTTAAATACCGGGAACGAGCAGTACTTC
CASSLNTGNEQYF
>TRBJ1-1|TRBV18|NA|TRBD1
TGTGCCAGCTCACCAGGGACAGGGGTGGCTGAAGCTTTCTTT
CASSPGTGVAEAFF
>TRBJ2-2|TRBV2|NA|TRBD1
TGTGCCAGTAGCCTAGGACAGGGGGCAGGCGGGGAGCTGTTTTTT
CASSLGQGAGGELFF
>TRBJ1-1|TRBV6-5|NA|NA
TGTGCCAGCAGACTATTGAACACTGAAGCTTTCTTT
CASRLLNTEAFF
>TRBJ1-1|TRBV19|NA|NA
TGTGCCAGTAGTATAGGGGGAGGGGTGACTGAAGCTTTCTTT
CASSIGGGVTEAFF
>TRBJ2-7|TRBV10-3|NA|NA
TGTGCCATCAGTGGATATACAGGGCTCTACGAGCAGTACTTC
CAISGYTGLYEQYF
>TRBJ2-3|TRBV25-1|NA|NA
TGTGCCAGCAGTGACGTGATGGGCCTACCCCACGCGGATACGCAGTATTTT
CASSDVMGLPHADTQYF
>TRBJ1-4|TRBV2|NA|NA
TGTGCCAGCAGTAGGGACTTGAATGAAAAACTGTTTTTT
CASSRDLNEKLFF
>TRBJ1-3|TRBV7-8|NA|NA
TGTGCCAGCAGCTTATCGTCTTCTGGAAACACCATATATTTT
CASSLSSSGNTIYF
>TRBJ2-1|TRBV18|NA|NA
TGTGCCAGCTCACCCCCCGGGACAACCTACAATGAGCAGTTCTTC
CASSPPGTTYNEQFF
>TRBJ1-6|TRBV27|NA|NA
TGTGCCAGCACTTCCAGGGTCGGGTACTCACCCCTCCACTTT
CASTSRVGYSPLHF
>TRBJ2-5|TRBV11-1|NA|NA
TGTGCCAGCAGCTTCGGACAAATCCGAGAGACCCAGTACTTC
CASSFGQIRETQYF
>TRBJ2-1|TRBV30|NA|NA
TGTGCCTGGACTACTAGTAACAATGAGCAGTTCTTC
CAWTTSNNEQFF
>TRBJ2-7|TRBV25-1|NA|NA
TGTGCCAGCAGTGCAAGGGAGCGGTACGAGCAGTACTTC
CASSARERYEQYF
>TRBJ1-2|TRBV25-1|NA|NA
TGTGCCAGCAGCTACGGGACACTTGCCTATGGCTACACCTTC
CASSYGTLAYGYTF
>TRBJ1-3|TRBV5-8|NA|NA
TGTGCCAGCAGCCCTCTGGGAAACACCATATATTTT
CASSPLGNTIYF
>TRBJ1-2|TRBV24-1|once|NA
TGTGCCACCTCTCCCACGGGGGGCTATGGCTACACCTTC
CATSPTGGYGYTF
>TRBJ2-7|TRBV19|NA|NA
TGTGCCAGTAGTAAAGCCCCCGGCTACGAGCAGTACTTC
CASSKAPGYEQYF
>TRBJ2-2|TRBV19|NA|NA
TGTGCCAGTAGGGTGAGAGGGCGCCTGGGTACCGGGGAGCTGTTTTTT
CASRVRGRLGTGELFF
>TRBJ1-2|TRBV30|NA|NA
TGTGCCTGGAGTTCATCGACAGCCAGCACCTTC
CAWSSSTASTF
>TRBJ2-1|TRBV2|NA|NA
TGTGCCAGCAGCCTAAACAATGAGCAGTTCTTC
CASSLNNEQFF
>TRBJ1-1|TRBV6-4|few|TRBD1
TGTGCCAGCAGTGACTCGGGACAGGGGGTTGCTTTCTTT
CASSDSGQGVAFF